The 27 T cell receptor beta chains in this list originate from one sample, sequenced in a study of CD8+CD57+ T cells in acquired aplastic anemia. Investigators profiled TCR beta VDJ and CDR3 from genomic DNA template. TCRdb reprocessed the reads via MiXCR and lists one record per CDR3 protein. The data hold approximately 190,000 distinct CDR3 sequences, with around 66% observed a single time. The material sequenced was sorted CD4+, CD8+, or CD8+CD57+ T cells (not recorded which) from PBMCs. The receptors shown here come from a human donor with severe aplastic anemia or a healthy control (not recorded which).

This clonotype appeared a few times. Since no conserved phenylalanine or tryptophan closes the CDR3, a read error is the likely cause. Because the CDR3's place on the DNA is in doubt, the DNA is left out and the CDR3 is given as listed by TCRdb. The J gene is TRBJ1-2, the V gene TRBV20-1. Per the germline V gene, CDR1 is DFQATT and CDR2 is SNEGSKA (reference sequence). The CDR3 totals 10 residues, both ends included. CDR3 in amino acids: CSAWGDGISY.

The chain is built from TRBV24-1 and TRBJ1-4, with 7 bases lining up with TRBD1. Looked up from germline, CDR1 is KGHDR and CDR2 is SFDVKD. The junction had 14 bases not matched to a gene; V was cut back by 4 bases and J by 7 bases. The CDR3 has 17 residues. The CDR3 DNA is TGTGCCACCAGTGAGTATGCGACCGGGACAGTGCCTGAAAAACTGTTTTTT. This codes for CATSEYATGTVPEKLFF.

The DNA for the CDR3 is TGTGCCATCAGTTTGGACAGTTATAATTCACCCCTCCACTTT. It encodes CAISLDSYNSPLHF. The chain carries TRBV10-3 and TRBJ1-6; D is perhaps TRBD1 (6 bases). This CDR3 region has 14 residues. CDR1 and CDR2 (germline): ENHRY, SYGVKD. V was pared by 5 bases and J by 4 bases, with 9 bases between.

The V gene is TRBV12-3 or TRBV12-4, the J gene TRBJ2-7; weak D call: TRBD1 (6 bases). CDR3 length: 13 residues. Trimming pared 5 bases from V and 0 bases from J, leaving 8 bases between. As DNA, the CDR3 is TGTGCCAGCAGTGCGACAGGCTCCTACGAGCAGTACTTC. It yields the protein CASSATGSYEQYF.

This rearrangement joins TRBV7-9 to TRBJ2-3, with 7 bases identical to TRBD2. The V segment lost 5 bases and the J segment 4 bases; nucleotides outside the gene matches: 6. The CDR3 length is 14 residues. In germline, CDR1 is SEHNR, CDR2 FQNEAQ (reference sequence). CDR3 DNA sequence: TGTGCCAGCAGCGACCCTCGGGGGGCAGATACGCAGTATTTT. Residues: CASSDPRGADTQYF.

V usage is TRBV9 and J usage is TRBJ2-4; the D gene is possibly TRBD1 (6 bases). V was trimmed by 0 bases and J by 0 bases, leaving 7 bases between them. The germline CDR1 and CDR2 sequences are SGDLS and YYNGEE. This CDR3 is 15 amino acids long. CDR3 sequence (DNA): TGTGCCAGCAGCGTAGGAGGGGGAGCCAAAAACATTCAGTACTTC. Translated: CASSVGGGAKNIQYF.

This clonotype has just one count. This chain uses TRBV15 with TRBJ2-5; 7 nucleotides agree with TRBD1. The CDR3 length is 13 residues. Germline V CDR1 and CDR2: LNHNV, YYDKDF (reference sequence). CDR3 region: CATGQSYQETQYF. CDR3 sequence (DNA): TGTGCTACGGGACAGTCGTACCAAGAGACCCAGTACTTC.

This sequence joins TRBV19 and TRBJ1-2; 7 bases are a match to TRBD1. Germline CDR1 and CDR2: LNHDA and SQIVND (reference sequence). CDR3 length: 13 amino acids. Trimming cost V 6 bases and J 6 bases; bases outside gene matches: 7. The CDR3 is CASSRQGLNGYTF. In DNA, the CDR3 is TGTGCCAGTAGCAGACAGGGTTTGAATGGCTACACCTTC.

This clonotype has only a few counts. The chain is built from TRBV20-1 and TRBJ2-7; 7 nucleotides agree with TRBD2. There are 13 residues in the CDR3. CDR1 and CDR2 (germline): DFQATT, SNEGSKA (reference sequence). The V segment lost 4 bases and the J segment 5 bases; nucleotides outside the gene matches: 8. The CDR3 nucleotides are TGCAGTGCTACCGAGGCGGGGGTGGACGAGCAGTACGTC. Encoded protein: CSATEAGVDEQYV.

This clonotype was seen a handful of times. The chain uses TRBV2 and TRBJ2-3; 7 bases fit TRBD1. V dropped 6 bases and J dropped 0; count of bases not matched to a gene: 3. The germline V gene has CDR1 SNHLY and CDR2 FYNNEI. The CDR3 totals 14 residues. The CDR3 reads CASRSGQSTDTQYF. The CDR3 DNA follows: TGTGCCAGCAGATCGGGACAGAGCACAGATACGCAGTATTTT.

The rearrangement uses TRBV6-1 and TRBJ2-7, with TRBD2 identical over 10 bases. From germline, CDR1 is MNHNS and CDR2 SASEGT. This CDR3 has 13 amino acids. Losses at the gene ends were 7 bases for V and 3 bases for J; bases not matched to a gene: 3. This CDR3 is CASTAGGCYEQYF. DNA for the CDR3: TGTGCCAGCACAGCGGGAGGGTGCTACGAGCAGTACTTC.

The chain carries TRBV7-6 and TRBJ2-5, with 11 bases that match TRBD2. Judging by the DNA end, TRBJ2-1 fits better; the J call may be wrong. The CDR3 runs 16 residues. From germline, CDR1 is SGHVS and CDR2 FNYEAQ. The CDR3 region has the DNA TGTGCCAGCAGCCTACTAGCGGGGGCCACGTACAATGAGCAGTTCTTC. This gives the protein CASSLLAGATYNEQFF.

Notes on this clonotype: The junction does not match germline at one end; this may be a read error. The chain recombines TRBV7-2 with TRBJ1-1, with D possibly being TRBD1 (6 bases). The CDR3 totals 18 residues. Looked up from germline, CDR1 is SGHTA and CDR2 is FQGNSA. The CDR3, as DNA: TGTGCCAGCAGCGAGGACAGTGGAAAGGGTTTGCTCAACACTGAAGCTTCCTTT. As protein: CASSEDSGKGLLNTEASF. Based on the CDR3 plus reference TRBV7-2 and TRBJ1-1, the full variable domain is GAGVSQSPSNKVTEKGKDVELRCDPISGHTALYWYRQSLGQGLEFLIYFQGNSAPDKSGLPSDRFSAERTGGSVSTLTIQRTQQEDSAVYLCASSEDSGKGLLNTEASFGQGTRLTVV.

In regard to this clonotype: One junction end disagrees with the germline gene, perhaps due to a read error. The V and J genes are TRBV7-2 and TRBJ2-7, with unresolved D. The CDR3 is made up of 12 amino acids. Germline lookup yields CDR1 SGHTA and CDR2 FQGNSA. The CDR3 coding sequence is TGTGCCAGCAGCTTAAGTACGTACGGGCAGTACTTC. This translates into CASSLSTYGQYF.

The chain carries TRBV20-1 and TRBJ2-3; D is unresolved. The V end lost 6 bases, the J end lost 4 bases, and 17 bases lay between the germline ends. The CDR3 length is 14 residues. Germline CDR1 DFQATT, CDR2 SNEGSKA (reference sequence). The CDR3, as DNA: TGCAGTGCAACGGACCCTCGGCGGCCAGATACGCAGTATTTT. This encodes CSATDPRRPDTQYF.

The chain's CDR3 is CSARDRNTEAFF. The DNA for the CDR3 is TGCAGTGCCCGGGACAGGAACACTGAAGCTTTCTTT. J is TRBJ1-1 and V is TRBV20-1, with 7 bases matching TRBD1. The CDR3 loop spans 12 amino acids. V lost 6 bases and J lost 1; bases outside the gene matches: 2. Germline CDR1 and CDR2: DFQATT and SNEGSKA (reference sequence).

This clonotype was observed once. This chain connects TRBV29-1 to TRBJ2-7, with 7 bases that match TRBD1. V lost 1 base, J lost 4 bases, and 10 bases stayed unmatched. The CDR3 has 15 amino acids. CDR1 is SQVTM, CDR2 ANQGSEA, per germline. The chain's CDR3 is CSVEGGQDRAYEQYF. In DNA, the CDR3 is TGCAGCGTTGAAGGGGGGCAAGACAGGGCGTACGAGCAGTACTTC.

J is TRBJ1-1 and V is TRBV12-3 or TRBV12-4; no clear D gene. This CDR3 is 17 amino acids long. The germline V and J ends were trimmed by 5 bases and 10 bases, with 29 bases remaining between them. In nucleotides, the CDR3 is TGTGCCAGCAGTCTTAGGATGGGGAGTCGCTGGCTGGATGGAGCTTTCTTT. Its protein product is CASSLRMGSRWLDGAFF.

The chain uses TRBV29-1 and TRBJ1-2; a weak D match, TRBD1 (6 bases). CDR1 SQVTM and CDR2 ANQGSEA come from the germline V gene. The CDR3 has 14 amino acids. Trimming left V 4 bases short and J 1 base short, with 13 bases between. Here the CDR3 reads CSVGPGQRNYGYTF. For the CDR3, the DNA is TGCAGCGTTGGGCCTGGACAGCGTAACTATGGCTACACCTTC.

The chain carries TRBV20-1 and TRBJ1-2; D gene unclear. Trimming stripped 1 base from V and 7 bases from J, with 25 bases between. CDR1 is DFQATT and CDR2 is SNEGSKA in the germline V gene (reference sequence). CDR3 length equals 17 residues. The CDR3 DNA reads as TGCAGTGCTAGAGTTACGCCGATAGTTACCACTTACTGTGGCTACACCTTC. It codes for CSARVTPIVTTYCGYTF.

CDR3 protein: CATSRDQAGTGSLRSREQYF. For the CDR3, the DNA is TGTGCCACCAGCAGAGATCAAGCGGGGACAGGGAGCCTCAGGTCACGGGAGCAGTACTTC. The chain is built from TRBV15 and TRBJ2-7, with 9 bases identical to TRBD1. V was pared by 0 bases and J by 7 bases, with 22 bases of the junction left unmatched. The CDR3 extends over 20 amino acids. CDR1 and CDR2 from the germline V gene are LNHNV and YYDKDF (reference sequence).

The chain combines TRBV7-6 with TRBJ2-7; D remains ambiguous. This CDR3 contains 15 residues. V shed 2 bases and J shed 3 bases, with 14 bases lying between them. Looked up from germline, CDR1 is SGHVS and CDR2 is FNYEAQ. Written as DNA, the CDR3 is TGTGCCAGCAGCTTACTACAGAGTCCTAGCTACGAGCAGTACTTC. As protein: CASSLLQSPSYEQYF.

V gene TRBV29-1 combines with J gene TRBJ2-7; D is undetermined. From germline, CDR1 is SQVTM and CDR2 ANQGSEA. V was cut by 1 base and J by 0 bases, with 16 bases left in between. CDR3 size: 16 residues. CDR3 nucleotides: TGCAGCGTTGAAGGTGTTGGCGGAATAAACTCCTACGAGCAGTACTTC. It translates to CSVEGVGGINSYEQYF.

Concerning this clonotype: A much larger clonotype is one base distant, so this may be a read error. The J gene is TRBJ1-6, the V gene TRBV24-1; D is unresolved. V lost 6 bases to trimming and J lost 7 bases, with 6 bases between them. CDR3 length equals 12 residues. CDR1 and CDR2 from the germline V gene are KGHDR and SFDVKD. CDR3 nucleotide sequence: TGTGCCACCAGTCTTCAAAATTCACCCCTCCACTTT. Residues: CATSLQNSPLHF.

V usage is TRBV25-1 and J usage is TRBJ1-5, with a weak D call TRBD1 (6 bases). V was pared by 4 bases and J by 0 bases, with 13 bases between. CDR3 size: 16 residues. The germline CDR1 and CDR2 sequences are MGHDK and SYGVNS. The CDR3: CASSGYSGDSNQPQHF. The CDR3 DNA is TGTGCCAGCAGTGGGTACTCAGGGGATAGCAATCAGCCCCAGCATTTT.

The chain combines TRBV7-3 with TRBJ2-2; D possibly corresponds to TRBD1 (6 bases). V lost 2 bases, J lost 4 bases, and 8 bases lay in between. In germline, CDR1 is SGHTA, CDR2 FQGTGA. This CDR3 is built from 14 residues. DNA for the CDR3: TGTGCCAGCAGCTTATCAGGGGCCACCGGGGAGCTGTTTTTT. This gives the protein CASSLSGATGELFF.

The V call is TRBV10-3, the J call TRBJ1-1, with D perhaps TRBD1 (6 bases). V gave up 4 bases and J gave up 7 bases, with 16 bases separating them. CDR1 ENHRY and CDR2 SYGVKD come from the germline V gene. This CDR3 contains 14 residues. CDR3: CAISGFSGDNEAFF. The CDR3, as DNA: TGTGCCATCAGTGGTTTCTCAGGGGATAATGAAGCTTTCTTT.